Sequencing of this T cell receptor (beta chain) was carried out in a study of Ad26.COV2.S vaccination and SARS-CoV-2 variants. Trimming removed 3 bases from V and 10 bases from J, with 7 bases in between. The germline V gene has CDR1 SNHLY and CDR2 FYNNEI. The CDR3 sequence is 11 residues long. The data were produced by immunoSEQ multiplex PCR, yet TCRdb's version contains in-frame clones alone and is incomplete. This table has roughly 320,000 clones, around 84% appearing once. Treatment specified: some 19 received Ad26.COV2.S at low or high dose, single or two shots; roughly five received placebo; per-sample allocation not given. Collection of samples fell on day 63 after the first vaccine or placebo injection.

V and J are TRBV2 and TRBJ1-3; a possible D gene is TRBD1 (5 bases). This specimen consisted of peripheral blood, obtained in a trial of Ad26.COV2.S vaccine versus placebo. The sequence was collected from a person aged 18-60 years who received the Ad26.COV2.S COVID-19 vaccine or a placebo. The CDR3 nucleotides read TGTGCCAGCAGTGATGGGGGGACCATATATTTT. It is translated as CASSDGGTIYF. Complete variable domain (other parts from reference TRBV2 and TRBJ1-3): EPEVTQTPSHQVTQMGQEVILRCVPISNHLYFYWYRQILGQKVEFLVSFYNNEISEKSEIFDDQFSVERPDGSNFTLKIRSTKLEDSAMYFCASSDGGTIYFGEGSWLTVV.